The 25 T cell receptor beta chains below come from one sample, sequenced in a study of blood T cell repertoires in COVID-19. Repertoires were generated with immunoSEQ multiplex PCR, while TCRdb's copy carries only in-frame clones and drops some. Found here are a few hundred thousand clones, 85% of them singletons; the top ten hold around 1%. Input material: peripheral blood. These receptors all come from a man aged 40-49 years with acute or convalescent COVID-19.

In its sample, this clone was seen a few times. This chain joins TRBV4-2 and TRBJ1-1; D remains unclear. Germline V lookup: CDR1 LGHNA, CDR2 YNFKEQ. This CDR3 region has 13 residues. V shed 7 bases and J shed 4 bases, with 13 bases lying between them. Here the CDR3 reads CASTPGGSTEAFF. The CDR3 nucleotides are TGTGCCAGCACCCCAGGAGGAAGCACTGAAGCTTTCTTT.

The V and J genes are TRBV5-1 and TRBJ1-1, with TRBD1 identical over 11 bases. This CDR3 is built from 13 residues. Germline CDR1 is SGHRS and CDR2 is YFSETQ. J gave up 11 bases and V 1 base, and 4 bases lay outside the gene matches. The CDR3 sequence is CASSLRTGGFAFF. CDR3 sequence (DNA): TGCGCCAGCAGCTTGAGGACAGGGGGCTTCGCTTTCTTT.

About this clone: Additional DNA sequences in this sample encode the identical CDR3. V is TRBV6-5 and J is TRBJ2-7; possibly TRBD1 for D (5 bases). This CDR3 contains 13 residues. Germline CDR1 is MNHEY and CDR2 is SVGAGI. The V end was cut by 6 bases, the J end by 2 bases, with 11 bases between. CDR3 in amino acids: CASRGTGTYEQYF. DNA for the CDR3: TGTGCCAGCAGAGGAACAGGTACCTACGAGCAGTACTTC.

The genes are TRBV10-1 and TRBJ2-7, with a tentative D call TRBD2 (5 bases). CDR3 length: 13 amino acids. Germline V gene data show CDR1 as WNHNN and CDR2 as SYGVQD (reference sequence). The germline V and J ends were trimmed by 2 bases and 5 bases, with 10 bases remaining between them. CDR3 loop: CASSEGLQNEQYF. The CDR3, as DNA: TGCGCCAGCAGTGAGGGACTTCAGAACGAGCAGTACTTC.

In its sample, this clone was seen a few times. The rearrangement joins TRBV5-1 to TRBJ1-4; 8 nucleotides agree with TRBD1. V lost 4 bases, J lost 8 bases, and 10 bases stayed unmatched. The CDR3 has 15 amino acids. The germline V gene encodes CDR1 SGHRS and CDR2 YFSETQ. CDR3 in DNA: TGCGCCAGCAGCCTTCGGACAGGGATTGGGGAAAAACTGTTTTTT. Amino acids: CASSLRTGIGEKLFF.

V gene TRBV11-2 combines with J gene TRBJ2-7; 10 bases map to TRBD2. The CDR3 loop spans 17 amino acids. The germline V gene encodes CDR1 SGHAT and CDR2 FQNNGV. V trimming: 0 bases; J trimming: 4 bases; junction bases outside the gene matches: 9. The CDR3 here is CASSLDRSGGAFYEQYF. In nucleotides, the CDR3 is TGTGCCAGCAGCTTAGATCGCAGCGGGGGGGCCTTTTACGAGCAGTACTTC.

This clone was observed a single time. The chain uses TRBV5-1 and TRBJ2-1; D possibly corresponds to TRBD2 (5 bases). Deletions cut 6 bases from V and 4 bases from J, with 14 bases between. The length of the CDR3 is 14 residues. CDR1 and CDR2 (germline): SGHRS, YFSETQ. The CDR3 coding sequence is TGCGCCAGCAACTCGCCTGGCGGGTACAATGAGCAGTTCTTC. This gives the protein CASNSPGGYNEQFF.

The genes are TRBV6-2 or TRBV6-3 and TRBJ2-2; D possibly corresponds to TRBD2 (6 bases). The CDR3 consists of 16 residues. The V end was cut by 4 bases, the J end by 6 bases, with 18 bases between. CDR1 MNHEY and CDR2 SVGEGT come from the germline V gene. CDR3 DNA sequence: TGTGCCAGCAGTTGGGGTTTACGGGGGTTAGCCGGGGAGCTGTTTTTT. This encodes CASSWGLRGLAGELFF.

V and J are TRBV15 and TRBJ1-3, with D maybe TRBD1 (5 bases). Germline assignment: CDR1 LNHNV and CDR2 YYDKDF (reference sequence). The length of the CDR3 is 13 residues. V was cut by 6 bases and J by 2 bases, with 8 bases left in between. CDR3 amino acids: CATRGTPGNTIYF. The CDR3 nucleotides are TGTGCCACCAGGGGGACTCCTGGAAACACCATATATTTT.

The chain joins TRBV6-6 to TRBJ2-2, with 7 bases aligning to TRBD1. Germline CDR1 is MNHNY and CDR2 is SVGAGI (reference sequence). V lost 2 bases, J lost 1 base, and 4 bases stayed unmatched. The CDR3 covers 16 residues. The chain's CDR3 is CASSYRGQRNTGELFF. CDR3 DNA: TGTGCCAGCAGTTACAGGGGACAGCGGAACACCGGGGAGCTGTTTTTT.

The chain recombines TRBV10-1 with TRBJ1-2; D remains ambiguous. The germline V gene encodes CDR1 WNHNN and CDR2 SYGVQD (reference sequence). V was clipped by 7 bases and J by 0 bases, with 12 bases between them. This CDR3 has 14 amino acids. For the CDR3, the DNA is TGCGCCAGCATCCACACGGGAGCTAACTATGGCTACACCTTC. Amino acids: CASIHTGANYGYTF.

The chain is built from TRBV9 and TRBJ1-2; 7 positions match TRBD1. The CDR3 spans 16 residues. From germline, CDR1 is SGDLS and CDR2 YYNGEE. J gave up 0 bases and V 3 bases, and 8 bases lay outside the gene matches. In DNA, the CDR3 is TGTGCCAGCAGCGGCTTTGGGACAGCCGCTAACTATGGCTACACCTTC. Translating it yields CASSGFGTAANYGYTF.

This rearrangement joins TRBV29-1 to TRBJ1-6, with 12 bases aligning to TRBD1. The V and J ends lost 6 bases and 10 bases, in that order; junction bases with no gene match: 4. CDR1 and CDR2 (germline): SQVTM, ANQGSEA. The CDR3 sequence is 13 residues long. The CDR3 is CSVAGTGGSPLHF. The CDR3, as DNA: TGCAGCGTGGCCGGGACAGGGGGCTCACCCCTCCACTTT.

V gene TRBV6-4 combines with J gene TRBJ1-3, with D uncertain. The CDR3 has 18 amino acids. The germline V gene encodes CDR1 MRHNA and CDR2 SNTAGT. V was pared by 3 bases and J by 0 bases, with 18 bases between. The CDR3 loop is CASSESPEGYFSGNTIYF. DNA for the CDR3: TGTGCCAGCAGTGAATCCCCCGAGGGTTACTTCTCTGGAAACACCATATATTTT.

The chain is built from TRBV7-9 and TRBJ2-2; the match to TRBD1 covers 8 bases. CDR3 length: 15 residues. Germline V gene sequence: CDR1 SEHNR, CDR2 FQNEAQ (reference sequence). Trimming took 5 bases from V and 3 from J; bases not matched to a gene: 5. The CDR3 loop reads CASSTTDRDTGELFF. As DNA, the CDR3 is TGTGCCAGCAGCACCACGGACAGGGACACCGGGGAGCTGTTTTTT.

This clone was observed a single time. The CDR3 bases are TGTGCCAGCAGTGGACAAACAGATACGCAGTATTTT. Protein product: CASSGQTDTQYF. V usage is TRBV2 and J usage is TRBJ2-3; D gene ambiguous. Germline CDR1 is SNHLY and CDR2 is FYNNEI. V was shortened by 4 bases and J by 3 bases, with 5 bases between the two germline ends. The CDR3 is 12 residues long.

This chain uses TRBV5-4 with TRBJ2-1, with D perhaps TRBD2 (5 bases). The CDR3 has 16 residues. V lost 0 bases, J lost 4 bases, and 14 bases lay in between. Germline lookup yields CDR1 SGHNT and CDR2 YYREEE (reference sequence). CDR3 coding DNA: TGTGCCAGCAGCTTGGGGGGAGAAGTGGGTTACAATGAGCAGTTCTTC. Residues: CASSLGGEVGYNEQFF. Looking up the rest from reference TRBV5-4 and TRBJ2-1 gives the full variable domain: ETGVTQSPTHLIKTRGQQVTLRCSSQSGHNTVSWYQQALGQGPQFIFQYYREEENGRGNFPPRFSGLQFPNYSSELNVNALELDDSALYLCASSLGGEVGYNEQFFGPGTRLTVL.

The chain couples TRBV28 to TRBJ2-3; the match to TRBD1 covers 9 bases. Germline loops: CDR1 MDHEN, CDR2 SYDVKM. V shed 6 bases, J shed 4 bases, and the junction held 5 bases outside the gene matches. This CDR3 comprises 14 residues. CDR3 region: CASSRTGVPDTQYF. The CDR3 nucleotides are TGTGCCAGCAGCCGGACAGGGGTCCCAGATACGCAGTATTTT.

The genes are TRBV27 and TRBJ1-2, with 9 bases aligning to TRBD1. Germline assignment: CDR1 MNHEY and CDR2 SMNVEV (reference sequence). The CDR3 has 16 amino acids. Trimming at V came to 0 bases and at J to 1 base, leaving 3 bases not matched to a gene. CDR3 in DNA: TGTGCCAGCAGTTTATCCCCGGGACAGGGTAACTATGGCTACACCTTC. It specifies CASSLSPGQGNYGYTF.

The DNA for the CDR3 is TGTGCCAGCAGCCAAGACAGTCTAGCGGGGACCTACGAGCAGTACTTC. Translated, it gives CASSQDSLAGTYEQYF. The rearrangement joins TRBV4-2 to TRBJ2-7; 9 positions agree with TRBD2. The CDR3 loop spans 16 amino acids. The germline V gene encodes CDR1 LGHNA and CDR2 YNFKEQ. V shed 0 bases, J shed 2 bases, and the junction held 5 bases outside the gene matches.

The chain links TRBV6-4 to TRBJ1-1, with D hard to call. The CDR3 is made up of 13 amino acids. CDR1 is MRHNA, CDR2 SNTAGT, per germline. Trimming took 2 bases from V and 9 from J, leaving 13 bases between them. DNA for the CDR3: TGTGCCAGCAGTGACACTAAAACGAGTCAAGCTTTCTTT. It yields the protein CASSDTKTSQAFF.

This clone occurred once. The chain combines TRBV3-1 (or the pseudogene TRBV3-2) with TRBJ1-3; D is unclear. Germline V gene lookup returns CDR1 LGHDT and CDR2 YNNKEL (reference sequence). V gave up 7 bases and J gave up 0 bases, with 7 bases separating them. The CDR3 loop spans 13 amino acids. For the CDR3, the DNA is TGTGCCAGCACTACCTCCTCTGGAAACACCATATATTTT. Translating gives CASTTSSGNTIYF.

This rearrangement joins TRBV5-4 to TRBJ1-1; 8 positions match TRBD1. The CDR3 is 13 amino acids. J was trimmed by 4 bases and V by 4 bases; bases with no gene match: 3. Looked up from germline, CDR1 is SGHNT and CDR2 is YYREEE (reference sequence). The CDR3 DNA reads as TGTGCCAGCAGCAACCAGGGGGCCACTGAAGCTTTCTTT. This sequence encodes CASSNQGATEAFF.

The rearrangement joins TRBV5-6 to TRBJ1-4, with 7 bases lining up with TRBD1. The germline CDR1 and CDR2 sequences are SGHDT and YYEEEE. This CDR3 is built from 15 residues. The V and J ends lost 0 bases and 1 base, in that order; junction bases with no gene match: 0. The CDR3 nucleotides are TGTGCCAGCAGCTTGGCAGGGGGAACTAATGAAAAACTGTTTTTT. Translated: CASSLAGGTNEKLFF.

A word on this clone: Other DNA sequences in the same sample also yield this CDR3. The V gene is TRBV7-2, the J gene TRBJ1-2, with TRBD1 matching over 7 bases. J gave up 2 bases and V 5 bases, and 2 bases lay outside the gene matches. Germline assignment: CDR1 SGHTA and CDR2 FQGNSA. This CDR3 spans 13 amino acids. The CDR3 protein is CASSPDRNYGYTF. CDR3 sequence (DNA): TGTGCCAGCAGCCCGGACAGGAACTATGGCTACACCTTC.